The entry that follows covers one T cell receptor (beta chain) sequence. CDR1 is SGHRS and CDR2 is YFSETQ in the germline V gene. The V gene lost 6 bases and the J gene lost 0 bases, with 13 bases spanning the gap. CDR3 size: 14 residues. Participant reports of clinical history set cohort assignment. The protocol was immunoSEQ multiplex PCR, while the TCRdb copy is restricted to in-frame clones and leaves out a portion. In the table there are roughly 500,000 clones, 70% to 90% of which are singletons. This specimen belongs to a study of blood T cell repertoires in COVID-19. The chain carries TRBV5-1 and TRBJ2-7; the D gene is possibly TRBD2 (6 bases). The sequenced sample was PBMCs or T cells enriched from blood (not recorded which). The source of this sequence is a woman between 40 and 50 years old who had recovered from COVID-19. Here the CDR3 reads CASNERGISYEQYF. CDR3 nucleotides: TGCGCCAGCAATGAACGCGGGATCTCCTACGAGCAGTACTTC.